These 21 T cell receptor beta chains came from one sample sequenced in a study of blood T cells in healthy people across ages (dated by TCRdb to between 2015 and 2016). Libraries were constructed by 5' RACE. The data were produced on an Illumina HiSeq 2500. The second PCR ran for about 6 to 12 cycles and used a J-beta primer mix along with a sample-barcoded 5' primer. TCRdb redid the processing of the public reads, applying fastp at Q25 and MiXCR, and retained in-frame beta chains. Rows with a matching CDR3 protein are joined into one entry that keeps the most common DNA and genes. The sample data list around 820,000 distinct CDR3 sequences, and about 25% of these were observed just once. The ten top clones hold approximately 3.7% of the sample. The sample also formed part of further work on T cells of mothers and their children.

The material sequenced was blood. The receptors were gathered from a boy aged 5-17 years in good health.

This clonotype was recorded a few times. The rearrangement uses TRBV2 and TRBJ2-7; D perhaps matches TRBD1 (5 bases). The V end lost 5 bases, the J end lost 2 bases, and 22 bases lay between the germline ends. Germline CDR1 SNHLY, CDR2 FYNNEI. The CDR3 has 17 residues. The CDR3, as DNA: TGTGCCAGCAGTTTAGGAGACAGACCTAGGACCACCTACGAGCAGTACTTC. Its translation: CASSLGDRPRTTYEQYF.

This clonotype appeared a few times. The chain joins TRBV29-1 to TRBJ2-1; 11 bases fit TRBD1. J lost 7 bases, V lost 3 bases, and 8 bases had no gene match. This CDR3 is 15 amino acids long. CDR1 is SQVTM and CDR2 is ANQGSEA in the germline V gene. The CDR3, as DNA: TGCAGCGTTGAGTGGACAGGGGGCGATTATAATGAGCAGTTCTTC. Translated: CSVEWTGGDYNEQFF.

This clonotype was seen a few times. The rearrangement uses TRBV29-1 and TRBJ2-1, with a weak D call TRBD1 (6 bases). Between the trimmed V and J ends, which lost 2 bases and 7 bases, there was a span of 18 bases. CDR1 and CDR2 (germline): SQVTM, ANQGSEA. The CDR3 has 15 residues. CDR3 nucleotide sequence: TGCAGCGTTGAATTGGGGGACATACGGCGGAATGAGCAGTTCTTC. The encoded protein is CSVELGDIRRNEQFF.

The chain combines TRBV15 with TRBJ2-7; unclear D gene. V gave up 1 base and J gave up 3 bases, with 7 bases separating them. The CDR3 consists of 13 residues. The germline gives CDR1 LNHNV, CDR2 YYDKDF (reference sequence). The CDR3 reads CATSRVLDYEQYF. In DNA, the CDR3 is TGTGCCACCAGCAGAGTGCTGGACTACGAGCAGTACTTC.

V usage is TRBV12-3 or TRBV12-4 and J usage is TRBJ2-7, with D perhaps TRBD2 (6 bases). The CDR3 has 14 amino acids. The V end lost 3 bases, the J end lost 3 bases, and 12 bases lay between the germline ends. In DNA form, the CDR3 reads TGTGCCAGCAGTTTCGGCGGGGTCGGCTACGAGCAGTACTTC. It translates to CASSFGGVGYEQYF.

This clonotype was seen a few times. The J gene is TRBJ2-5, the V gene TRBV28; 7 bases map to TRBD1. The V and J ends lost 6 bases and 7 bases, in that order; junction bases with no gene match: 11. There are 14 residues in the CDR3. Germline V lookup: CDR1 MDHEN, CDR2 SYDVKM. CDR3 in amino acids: CASSSGQKDGTQYF. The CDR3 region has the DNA TGTGCCAGCAGCTCGGGACAGAAGGATGGGACCCAGTACTTC. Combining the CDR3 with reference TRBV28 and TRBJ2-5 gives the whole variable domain DVKVTQSSRYLVKRTGEKVFLECVQDMDHENMFWYRQDPGLGLRLIYFSYDVKMKEKGDIPEGYSVSREKKERFSLILESASTNQTSMYLCASSSGQKDGTQYFGPGTRLLVL.

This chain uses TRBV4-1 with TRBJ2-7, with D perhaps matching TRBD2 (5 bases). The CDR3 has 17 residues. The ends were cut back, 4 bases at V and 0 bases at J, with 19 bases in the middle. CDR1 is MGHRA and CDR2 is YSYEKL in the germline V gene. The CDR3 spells CASSRTFSTGSSYEQYF. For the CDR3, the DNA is TGCGCCAGCAGCCGGACCTTCTCCACGGGGAGCTCCTACGAGCAGTACTTC.

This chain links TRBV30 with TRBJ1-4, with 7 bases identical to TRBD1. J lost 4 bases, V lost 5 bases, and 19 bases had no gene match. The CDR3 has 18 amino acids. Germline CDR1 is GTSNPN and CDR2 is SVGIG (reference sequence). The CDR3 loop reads CAWQGVGNQTGYNEKLFF. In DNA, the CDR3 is TGTGCCTGGCAAGGAGTCGGGAACCAGACAGGGTATAATGAAAAACTGTTTTTT.

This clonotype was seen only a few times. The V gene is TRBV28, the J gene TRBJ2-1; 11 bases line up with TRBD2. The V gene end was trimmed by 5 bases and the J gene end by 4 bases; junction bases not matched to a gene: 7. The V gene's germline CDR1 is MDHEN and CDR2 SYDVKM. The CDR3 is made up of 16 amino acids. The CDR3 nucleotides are TGTGCCAGCAGTGTGCCACTAGCGGGAGCGTACAATGAGCAGTTCTTC. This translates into CASSVPLAGAYNEQFF.

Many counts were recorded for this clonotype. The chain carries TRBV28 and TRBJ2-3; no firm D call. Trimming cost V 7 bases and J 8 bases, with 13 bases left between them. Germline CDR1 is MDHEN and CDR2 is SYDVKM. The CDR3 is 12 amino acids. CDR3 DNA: TGTGCCAGCACCCCACCGAGAGGTACGCAGTATTTT. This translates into CASTPPRGTQYF. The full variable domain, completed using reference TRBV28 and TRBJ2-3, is DVKVTQSSRYLVKRTGEKVFLECVQDMDHENMFWYRQDPGLGLRLIYFSYDVKMKEKGDIPEGYSVSREKKERFSLILESASTNQTSMYLCASTPPRGTQYFGPGTRLTVL.

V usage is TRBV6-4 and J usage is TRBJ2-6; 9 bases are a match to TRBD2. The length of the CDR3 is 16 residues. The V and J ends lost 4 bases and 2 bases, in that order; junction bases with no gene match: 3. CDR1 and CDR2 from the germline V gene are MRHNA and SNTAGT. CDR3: CASSAGGGAGANVLTF. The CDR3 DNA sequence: TGTGCCAGCAGTGCCGGCGGGGGGGCTGGGGCCAACGTCCTGACTTTC.

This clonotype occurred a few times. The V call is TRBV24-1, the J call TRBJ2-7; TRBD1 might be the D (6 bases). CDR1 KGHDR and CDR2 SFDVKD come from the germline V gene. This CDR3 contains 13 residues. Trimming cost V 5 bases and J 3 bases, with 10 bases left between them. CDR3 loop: CATSGDRNYEQYF. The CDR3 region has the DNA TGTGCCACCAGTGGAGACAGGAACTACGAGCAGTACTTC.

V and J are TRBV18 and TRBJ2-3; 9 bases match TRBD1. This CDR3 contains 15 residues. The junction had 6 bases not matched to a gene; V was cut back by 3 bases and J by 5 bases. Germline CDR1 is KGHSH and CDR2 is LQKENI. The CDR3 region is CASSPYRGQEDTQYF. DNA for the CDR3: TGTGCCAGCTCACCTTACAGGGGGCAGGAAGATACGCAGTATTTT.

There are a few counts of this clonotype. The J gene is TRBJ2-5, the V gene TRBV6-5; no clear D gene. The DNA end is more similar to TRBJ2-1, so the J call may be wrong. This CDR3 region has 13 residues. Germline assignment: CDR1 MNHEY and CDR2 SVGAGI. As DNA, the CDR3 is TGTGCCAGCAGTTACTCAAAATGGAATGAGCAGTTCTTC. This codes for CASSYSKWNEQFF.

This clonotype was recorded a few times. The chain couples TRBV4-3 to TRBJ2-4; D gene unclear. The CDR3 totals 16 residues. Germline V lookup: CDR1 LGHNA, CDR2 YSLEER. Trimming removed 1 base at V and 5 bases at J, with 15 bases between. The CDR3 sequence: CASSQGTTSKENIQYF. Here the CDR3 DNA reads TGCGCCAGCAGCCAAGGCACTACGTCTAAGGAAAACATTCAGTACTTC.

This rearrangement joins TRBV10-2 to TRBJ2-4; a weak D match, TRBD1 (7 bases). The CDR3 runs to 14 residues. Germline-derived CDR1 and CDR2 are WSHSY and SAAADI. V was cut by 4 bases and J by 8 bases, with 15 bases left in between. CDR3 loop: CASSGIGRGDIQYF. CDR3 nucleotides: TGCGCCAGCAGTGGAATCGGCAGGGGGGACATTCAGTACTTC.

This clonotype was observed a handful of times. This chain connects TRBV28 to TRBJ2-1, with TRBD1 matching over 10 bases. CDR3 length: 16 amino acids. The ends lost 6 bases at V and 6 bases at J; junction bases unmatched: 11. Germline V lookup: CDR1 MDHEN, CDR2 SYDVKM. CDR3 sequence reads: CASRRIRQGARNEQFF. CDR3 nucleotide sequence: TGTGCCAGCAGACGAATCCGACAGGGGGCTCGCAATGAGCAGTTCTTC. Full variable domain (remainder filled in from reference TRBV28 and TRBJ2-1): DVKVTQSSRYLVKRTGEKVFLECVQDMDHENMFWYRQDPGLGLRLIYFSYDVKMKEKGDIPEGYSVSREKKERFSLILESASTNQTSMYLCASRRIRQGARNEQFFGPGTRLTVL.

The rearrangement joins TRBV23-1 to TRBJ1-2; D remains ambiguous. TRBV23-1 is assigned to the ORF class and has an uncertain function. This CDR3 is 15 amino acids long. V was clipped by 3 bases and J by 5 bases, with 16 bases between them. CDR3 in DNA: TGCGCCAGCAGTCATCAGGAAGGGTACCCTTATGGCTACACCTTC. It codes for CASSHQEGYPYGYTF.

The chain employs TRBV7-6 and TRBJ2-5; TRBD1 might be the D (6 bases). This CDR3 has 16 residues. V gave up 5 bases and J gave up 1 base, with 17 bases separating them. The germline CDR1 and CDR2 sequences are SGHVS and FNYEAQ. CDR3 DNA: TGTGCCAGCAGCATAGGTGAACGGACAGCCCAAGAGACCCAGTACTTC. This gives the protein CASSIGERTAQETQYF.

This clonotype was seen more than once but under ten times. CDR3 sequence: CASSLRAYGYTF. Written as DNA, the CDR3 is TGTGCCAGCAGTTTACGGGCCTATGGCTACACCTTC. The V gene is TRBV28, the J gene TRBJ1-2; D remains unclear. V lost 2 bases to trimming and J lost 4 bases, with 5 bases between them. Germline-derived CDR1 and CDR2 are MDHEN and SYDVKM. The length of the CDR3 is 12 residues.

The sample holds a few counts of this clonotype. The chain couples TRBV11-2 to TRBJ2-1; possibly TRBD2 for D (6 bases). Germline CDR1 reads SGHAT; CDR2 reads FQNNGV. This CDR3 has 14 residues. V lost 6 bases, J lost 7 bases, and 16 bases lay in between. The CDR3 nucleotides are TGTGCCAGCAGTTCCCCGGGGAGGCGGAATGAGCAGTTCTTC. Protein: CASSSPGRRNEQFF.